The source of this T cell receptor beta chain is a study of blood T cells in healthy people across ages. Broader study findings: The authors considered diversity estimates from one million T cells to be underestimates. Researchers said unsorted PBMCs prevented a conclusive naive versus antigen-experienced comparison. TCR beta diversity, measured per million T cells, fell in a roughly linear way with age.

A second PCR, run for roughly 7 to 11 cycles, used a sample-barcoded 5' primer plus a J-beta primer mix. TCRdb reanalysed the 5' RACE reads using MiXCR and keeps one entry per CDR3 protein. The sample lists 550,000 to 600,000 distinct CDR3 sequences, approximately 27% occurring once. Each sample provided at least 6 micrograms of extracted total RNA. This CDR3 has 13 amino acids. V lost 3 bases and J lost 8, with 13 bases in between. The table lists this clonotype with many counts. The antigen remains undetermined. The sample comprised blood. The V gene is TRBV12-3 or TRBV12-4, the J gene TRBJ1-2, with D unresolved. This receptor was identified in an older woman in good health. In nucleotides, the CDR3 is TGTGCCAGCAGTTTCTCCATGTCTTTGGGCTACACCTTC. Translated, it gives CASSFSMSLGYTF.